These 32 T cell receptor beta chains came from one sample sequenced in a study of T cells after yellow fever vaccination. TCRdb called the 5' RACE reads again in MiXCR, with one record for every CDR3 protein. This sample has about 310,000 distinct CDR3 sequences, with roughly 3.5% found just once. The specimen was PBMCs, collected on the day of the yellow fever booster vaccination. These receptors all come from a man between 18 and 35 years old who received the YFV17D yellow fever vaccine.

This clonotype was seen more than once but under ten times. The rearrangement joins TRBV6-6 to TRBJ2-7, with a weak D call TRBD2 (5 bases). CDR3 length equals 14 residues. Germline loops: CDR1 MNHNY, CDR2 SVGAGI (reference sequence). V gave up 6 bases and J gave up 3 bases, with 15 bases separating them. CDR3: CASSPGLENYEQYV. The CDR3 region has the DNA TGTGCCAGCAGCCCCGGACTGGAGAACTACGAGCAGTACGTC.

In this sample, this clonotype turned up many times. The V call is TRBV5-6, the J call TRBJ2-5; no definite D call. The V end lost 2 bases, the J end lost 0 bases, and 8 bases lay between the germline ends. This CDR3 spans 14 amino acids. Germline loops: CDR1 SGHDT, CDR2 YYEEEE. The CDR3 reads CASSFYDNQETQYF. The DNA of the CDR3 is TGTGCCAGCAGCTTCTACGACAACCAAGAGACCCAGTACTTC.

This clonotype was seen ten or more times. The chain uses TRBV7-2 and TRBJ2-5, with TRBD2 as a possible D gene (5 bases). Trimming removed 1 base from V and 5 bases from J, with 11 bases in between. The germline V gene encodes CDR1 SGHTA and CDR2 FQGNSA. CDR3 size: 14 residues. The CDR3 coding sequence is TGTGCCAGCAGCTTAGGTGCTAGCCGTGAGACCCAGTACTTC. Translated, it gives CASSLGASRETQYF.

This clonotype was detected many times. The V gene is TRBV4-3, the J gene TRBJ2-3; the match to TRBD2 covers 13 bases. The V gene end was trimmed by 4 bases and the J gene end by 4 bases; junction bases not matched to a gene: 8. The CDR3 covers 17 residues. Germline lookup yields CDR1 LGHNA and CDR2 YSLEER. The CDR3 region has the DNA TGCGCCAGCAGCCGCGGACTAGCGGGGGAGGGAGCAGATACGCAGTATTTT. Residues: CASSRGLAGEGADTQYF.

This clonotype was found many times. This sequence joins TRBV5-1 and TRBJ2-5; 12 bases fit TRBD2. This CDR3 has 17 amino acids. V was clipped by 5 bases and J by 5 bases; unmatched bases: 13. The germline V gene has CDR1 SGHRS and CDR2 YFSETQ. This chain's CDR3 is CASRNGLAGPNRETQYF. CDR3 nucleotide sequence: TGCGCCAGCAGAAACGGACTAGCGGGGCCTAACCGGGAGACCCAGTACTTC.

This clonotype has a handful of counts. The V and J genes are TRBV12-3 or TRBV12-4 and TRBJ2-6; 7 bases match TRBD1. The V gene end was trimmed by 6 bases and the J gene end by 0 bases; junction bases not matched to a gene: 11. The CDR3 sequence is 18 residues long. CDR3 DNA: TGTGCCAGCAGCCCGATGGACAGGTCGGGCTCTGGGGCCAACGTCCTGACTTTC. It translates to CASSPMDRSGSGANVLTF.

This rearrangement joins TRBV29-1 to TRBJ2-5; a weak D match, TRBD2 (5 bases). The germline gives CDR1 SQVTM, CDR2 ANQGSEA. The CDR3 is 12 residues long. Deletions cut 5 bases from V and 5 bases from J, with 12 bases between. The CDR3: CSVFGVQETQYF. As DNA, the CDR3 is TGCAGCGTTTTCGGGGTTCAGGAGACCCAGTACTTC.

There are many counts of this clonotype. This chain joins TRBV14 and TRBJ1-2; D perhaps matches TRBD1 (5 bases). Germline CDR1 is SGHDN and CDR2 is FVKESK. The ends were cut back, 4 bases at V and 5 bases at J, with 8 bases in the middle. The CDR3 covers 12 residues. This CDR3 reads CASSRGSYGYTF. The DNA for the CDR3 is TGTGCCAGCAGCCGGGGGTCATATGGCTACACCTTC.

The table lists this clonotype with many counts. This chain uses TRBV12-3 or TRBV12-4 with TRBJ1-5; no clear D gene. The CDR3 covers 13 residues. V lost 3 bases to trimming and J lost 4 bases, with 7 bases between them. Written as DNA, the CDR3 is TGTGCCAGCAGTTTGATGGGGAATCAGCCCCAGCATTTT. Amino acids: CASSLMGNQPQHF.

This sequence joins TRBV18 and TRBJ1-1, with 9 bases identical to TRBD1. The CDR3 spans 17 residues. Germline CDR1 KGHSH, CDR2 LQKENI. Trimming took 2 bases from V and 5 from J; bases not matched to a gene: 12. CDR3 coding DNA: TGTGCCAGCTCACCAGCACTTATACAGGGGGCTAAAACTGAAGCTTTCTTT. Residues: CASSPALIQGAKTEAFF. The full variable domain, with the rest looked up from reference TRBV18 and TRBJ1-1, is NAGVMQNPRHLVRRRGQEARLRCSPMKGHSHVYWYRQLPEEGLKFMVYLQKENIIDESGMPKERFSAEFPKEGPSILRIQQVVRGDSAAYFCASSPALIQGAKTEAFFGQGTRLTVV.

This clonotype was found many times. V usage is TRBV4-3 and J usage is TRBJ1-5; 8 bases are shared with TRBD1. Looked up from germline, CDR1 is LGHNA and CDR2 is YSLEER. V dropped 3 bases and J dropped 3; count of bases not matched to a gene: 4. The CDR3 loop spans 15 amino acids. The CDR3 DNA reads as TGCGCCAGCAGCCAGCTGACAGGGGACAATCAGCCCCAGCATTTT. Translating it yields CASSQLTGDNQPQHF.

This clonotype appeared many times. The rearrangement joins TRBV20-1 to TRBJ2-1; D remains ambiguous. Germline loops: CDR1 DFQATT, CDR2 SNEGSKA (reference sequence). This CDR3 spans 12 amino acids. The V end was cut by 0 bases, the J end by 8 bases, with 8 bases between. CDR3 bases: TGCAGTGCTAGAGATTTCGGATATGAGCAGTTCTTC. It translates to CSARDFGYEQFF.

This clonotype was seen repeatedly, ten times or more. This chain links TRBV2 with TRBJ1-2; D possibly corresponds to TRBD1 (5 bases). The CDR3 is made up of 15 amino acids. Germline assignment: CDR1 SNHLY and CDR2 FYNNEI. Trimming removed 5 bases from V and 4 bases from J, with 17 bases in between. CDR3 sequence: CASSLGPGGGYGYTF. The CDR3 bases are TGTGCCAGCAGTCTTGGTCCCGGTGGGGGCTATGGCTACACCTTC.

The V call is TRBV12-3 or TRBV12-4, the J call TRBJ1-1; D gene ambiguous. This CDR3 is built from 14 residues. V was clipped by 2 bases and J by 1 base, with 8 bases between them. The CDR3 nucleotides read TGTGCCAGCAGTTTATTCGCAGGGAACACTGAAGCTTTCTTT. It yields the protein CASSLFAGNTEAFF.

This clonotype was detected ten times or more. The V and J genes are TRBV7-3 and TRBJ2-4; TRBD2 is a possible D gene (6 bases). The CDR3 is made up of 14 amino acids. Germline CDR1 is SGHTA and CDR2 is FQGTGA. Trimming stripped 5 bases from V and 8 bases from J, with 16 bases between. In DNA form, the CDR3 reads TGTGCCAGCAGCCGCTTGGGACTGGGGGACATTCAGTACTTC. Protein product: CASSRLGLGDIQYF.

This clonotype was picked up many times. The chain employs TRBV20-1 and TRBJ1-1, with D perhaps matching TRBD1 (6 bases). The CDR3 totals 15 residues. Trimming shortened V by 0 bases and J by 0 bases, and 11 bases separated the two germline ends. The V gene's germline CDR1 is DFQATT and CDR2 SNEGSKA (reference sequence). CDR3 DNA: TGCAGTGCTAGAGAGTCCGAGGGGGTGAACACTGAAGCTTTCTTT. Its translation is CSARESEGVNTEAFF.

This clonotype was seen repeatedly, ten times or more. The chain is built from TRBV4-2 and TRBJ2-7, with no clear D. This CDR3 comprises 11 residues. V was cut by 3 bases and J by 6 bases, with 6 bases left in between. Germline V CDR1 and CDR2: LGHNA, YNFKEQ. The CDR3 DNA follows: TGTGCCAGCAGCCAGGGGTCCGAGCAGTACTTC. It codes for CASSQGSEQYF.

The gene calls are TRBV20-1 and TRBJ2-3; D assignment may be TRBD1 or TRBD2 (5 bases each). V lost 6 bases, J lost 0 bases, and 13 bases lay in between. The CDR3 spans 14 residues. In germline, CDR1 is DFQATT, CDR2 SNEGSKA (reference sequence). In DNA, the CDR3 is TGCAGTGCAAAGAGGGGTGATAGCACAGATACGCAGTATTTT. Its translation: CSAKRGDSTDTQYF.

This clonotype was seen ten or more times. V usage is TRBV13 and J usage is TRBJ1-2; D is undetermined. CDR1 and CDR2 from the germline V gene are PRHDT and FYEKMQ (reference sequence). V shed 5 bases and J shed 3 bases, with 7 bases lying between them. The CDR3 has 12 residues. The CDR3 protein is CASSHRDYGYTF. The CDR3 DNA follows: TGTGCCAGCAGCCATCGGGACTATGGCTACACCTTC.

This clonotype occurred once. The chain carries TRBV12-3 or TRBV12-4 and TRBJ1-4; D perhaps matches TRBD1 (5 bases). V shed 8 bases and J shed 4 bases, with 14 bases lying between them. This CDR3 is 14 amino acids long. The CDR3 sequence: CASGGDRHNEKLFF. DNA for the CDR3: TGTGCCAGCGGGGGAGACAGACATAATGAAAAACTGTTTTTT.

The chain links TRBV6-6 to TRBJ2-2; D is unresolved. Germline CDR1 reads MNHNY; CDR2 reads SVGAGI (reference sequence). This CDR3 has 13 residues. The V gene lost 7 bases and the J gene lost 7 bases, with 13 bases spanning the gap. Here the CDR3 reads CASTEAPGGELFF. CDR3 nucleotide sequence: TGTGCCAGCACCGAAGCCCCGGGCGGGGAGCTGTTTTTT.

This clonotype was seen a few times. The CDR3 DNA reads TGTGCCATCGGGGGAATGGGAAATTCACCCCTCCACTTT. Translation gives CAIGGMGNSPLHF. The V call is TRBV10-3, the J call TRBJ1-6, with a possible D match to TRBD1 (5 bases). V was clipped by 8 bases and J by 7 bases, with 12 bases between them. Germline CDR1 is ENHRY and CDR2 is SYGVKD. The CDR3 extends over 13 amino acids.

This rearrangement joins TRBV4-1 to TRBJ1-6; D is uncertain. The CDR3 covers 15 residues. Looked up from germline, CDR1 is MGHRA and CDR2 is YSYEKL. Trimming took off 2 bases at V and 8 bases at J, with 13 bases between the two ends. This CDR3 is CASSQFKFEDSPLHF. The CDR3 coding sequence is TGCGCCAGCAGCCAATTCAAGTTCGAGGATTCACCCCTCCACTTT.

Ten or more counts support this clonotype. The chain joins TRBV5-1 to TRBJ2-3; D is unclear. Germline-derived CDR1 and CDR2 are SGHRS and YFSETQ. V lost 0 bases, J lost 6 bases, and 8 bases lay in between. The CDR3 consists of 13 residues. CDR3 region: CASSLDSQDTQYF. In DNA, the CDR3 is TGCGCCAGCAGCTTGGATTCCCAGGATACGCAGTATTTT. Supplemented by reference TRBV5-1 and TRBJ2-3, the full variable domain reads KAGVTQTPRYLIKTRGQQVTLSCSPISGHRSVSWYQQTPGQGLQFLFEYFSETQRNKGNFPGRFSGRQFSNSRSEMNVSTLELGDSALYLCASSLDSQDTQYFGPGTRLTVL.

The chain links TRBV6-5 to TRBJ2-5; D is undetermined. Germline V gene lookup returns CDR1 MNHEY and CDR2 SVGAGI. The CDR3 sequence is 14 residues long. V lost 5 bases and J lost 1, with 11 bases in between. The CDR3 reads CASSLRTSQETQYF. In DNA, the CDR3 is TGTGCCAGCAGTCTGCGGACGAGCCAAGAGACCCAGTACTTC.

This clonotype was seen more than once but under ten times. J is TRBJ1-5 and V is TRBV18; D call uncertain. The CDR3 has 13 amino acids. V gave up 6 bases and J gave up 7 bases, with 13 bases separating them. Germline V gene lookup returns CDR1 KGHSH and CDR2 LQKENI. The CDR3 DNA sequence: TGTGCCAGCTCCCCCACAGAACCCCAGCCCCAGCATTTT. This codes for CASSPTEPQPQHF.

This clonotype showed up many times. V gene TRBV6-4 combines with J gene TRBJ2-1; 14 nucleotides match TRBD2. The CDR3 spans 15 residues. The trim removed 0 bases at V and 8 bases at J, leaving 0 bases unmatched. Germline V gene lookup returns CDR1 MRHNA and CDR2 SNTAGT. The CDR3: CASSDSTSGGDEQFF. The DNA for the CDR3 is TGTGCCAGCAGTGACTCGACTAGCGGGGGGGATGAGCAGTTCTTC.

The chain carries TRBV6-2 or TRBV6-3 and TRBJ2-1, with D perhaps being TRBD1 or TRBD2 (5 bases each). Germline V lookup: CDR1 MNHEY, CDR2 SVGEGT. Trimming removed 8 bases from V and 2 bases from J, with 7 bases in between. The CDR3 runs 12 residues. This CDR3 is CASGGTYNEQFF. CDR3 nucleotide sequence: TGTGCCAGCGGGGGAACCTACAATGAGCAGTTCTTC.

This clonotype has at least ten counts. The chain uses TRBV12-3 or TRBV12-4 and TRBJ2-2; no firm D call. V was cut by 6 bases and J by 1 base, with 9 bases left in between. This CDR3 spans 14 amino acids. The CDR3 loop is CASRRFRNTGELFF. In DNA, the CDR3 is TGTGCCAGCAGACGATTTAGGAACACCGGGGAGCTGTTTTTT.

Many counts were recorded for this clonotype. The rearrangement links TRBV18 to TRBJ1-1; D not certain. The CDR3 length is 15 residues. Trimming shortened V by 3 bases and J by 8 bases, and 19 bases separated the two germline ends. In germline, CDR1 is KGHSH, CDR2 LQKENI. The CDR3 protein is CASSPSSLLGAEAFF. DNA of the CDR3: TGTGCCAGCTCACCGTCCAGCCTGCTAGGCGCAGAAGCTTTCTTT.

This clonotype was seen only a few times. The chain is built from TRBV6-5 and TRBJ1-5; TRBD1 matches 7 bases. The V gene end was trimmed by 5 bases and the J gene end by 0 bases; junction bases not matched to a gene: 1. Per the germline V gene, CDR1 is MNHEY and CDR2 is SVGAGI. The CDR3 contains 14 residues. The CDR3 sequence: CASSHRGSNQPQHF. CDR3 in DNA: TGTGCCAGCAGTCACAGGGGTAGCAATCAGCCCCAGCATTTT.

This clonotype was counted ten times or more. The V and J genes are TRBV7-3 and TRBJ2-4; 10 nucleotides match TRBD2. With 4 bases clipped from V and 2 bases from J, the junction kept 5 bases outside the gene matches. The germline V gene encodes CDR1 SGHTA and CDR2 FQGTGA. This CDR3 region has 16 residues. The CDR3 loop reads CASSSERGGPKNIQYF. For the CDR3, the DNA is TGTGCCAGCAGCTCGGAGCGGGGGGGTCCCAAAAACATTCAGTACTTC.